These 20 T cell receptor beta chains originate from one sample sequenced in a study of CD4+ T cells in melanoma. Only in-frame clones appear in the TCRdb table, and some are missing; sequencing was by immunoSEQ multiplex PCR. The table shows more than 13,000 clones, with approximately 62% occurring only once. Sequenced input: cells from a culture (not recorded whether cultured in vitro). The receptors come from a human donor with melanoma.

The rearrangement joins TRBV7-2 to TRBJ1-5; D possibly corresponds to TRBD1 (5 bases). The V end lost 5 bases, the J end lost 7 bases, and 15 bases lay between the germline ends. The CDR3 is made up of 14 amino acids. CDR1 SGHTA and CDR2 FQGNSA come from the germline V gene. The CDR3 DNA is TGTGCCAGCAGCATCTCCAGGGTACAACAGCCCCAGCATTTT. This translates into CASSISRVQQPQHF.

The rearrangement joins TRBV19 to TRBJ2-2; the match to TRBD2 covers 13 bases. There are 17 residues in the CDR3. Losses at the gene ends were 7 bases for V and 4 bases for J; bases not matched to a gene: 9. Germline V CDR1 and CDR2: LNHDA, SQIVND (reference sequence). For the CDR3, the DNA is TGTGCCAGTACCAGGACTAGCGGGGGTCATCCCACCGGGGAGCTGTTTTTT. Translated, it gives CASTRTSGGHPTGELFF.

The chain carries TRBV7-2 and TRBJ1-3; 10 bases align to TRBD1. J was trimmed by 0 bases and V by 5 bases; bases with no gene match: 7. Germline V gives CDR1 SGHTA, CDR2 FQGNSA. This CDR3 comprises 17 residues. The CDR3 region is CASSQRQGALSGNTIYF. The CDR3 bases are TGTGCCAGCAGCCAAAGACAGGGGGCCCTCTCTGGAAACACCATATATTTT.

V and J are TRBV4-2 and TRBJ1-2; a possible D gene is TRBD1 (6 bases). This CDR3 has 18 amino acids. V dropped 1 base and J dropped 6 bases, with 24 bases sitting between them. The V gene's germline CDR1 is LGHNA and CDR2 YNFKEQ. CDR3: CASSQAVGLGGSGDGYTF. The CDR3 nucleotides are TGTGCCAGCAGCCAAGCGGTGGGGTTGGGGGGGTCAGGGGATGGCTACACCTTC.

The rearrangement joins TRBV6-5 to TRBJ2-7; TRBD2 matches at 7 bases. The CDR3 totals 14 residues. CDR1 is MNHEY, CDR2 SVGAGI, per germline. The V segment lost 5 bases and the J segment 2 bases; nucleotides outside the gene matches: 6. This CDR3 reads CASSLGGNPYEQYF. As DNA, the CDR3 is TGTGCCAGCAGTCTGGGGGGGAATCCCTACGAGCAGTACTTC.

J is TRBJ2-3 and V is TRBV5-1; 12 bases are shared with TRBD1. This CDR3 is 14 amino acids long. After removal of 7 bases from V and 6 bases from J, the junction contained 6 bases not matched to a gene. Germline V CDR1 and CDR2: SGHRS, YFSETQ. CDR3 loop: CASSGQGAGDTQYF. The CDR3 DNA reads TGCGCCAGCTCGGGACAGGGGGCTGGGGATACGCAGTATTTT.

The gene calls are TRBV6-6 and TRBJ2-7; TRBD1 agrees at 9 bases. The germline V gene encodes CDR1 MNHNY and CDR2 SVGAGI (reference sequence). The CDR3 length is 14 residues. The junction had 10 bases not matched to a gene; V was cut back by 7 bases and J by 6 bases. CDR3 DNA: TGTGCCAGCACCCCTCGACAGGGGGTAAGCGAGCAGTACTTC. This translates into CASTPRQGVSEQYF.

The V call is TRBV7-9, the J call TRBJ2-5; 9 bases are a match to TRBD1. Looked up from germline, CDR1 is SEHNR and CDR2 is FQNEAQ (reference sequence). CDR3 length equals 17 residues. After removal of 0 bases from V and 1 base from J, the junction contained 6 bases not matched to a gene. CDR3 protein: CASSLARTGELQETQYF. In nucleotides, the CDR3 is TGTGCCAGCAGCTTAGCTCGGACAGGGGAACTCCAAGAGACCCAGTACTTC. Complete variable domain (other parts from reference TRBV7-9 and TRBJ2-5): DTGVSQNPRHKITKRGQNVTFRCDPISEHNRLYWYRQTLGQGPEFLTYFQNEAQLEKSRLLSDRFSAERPKGSFSTLEIQRTEQGDSAMYLCASSLARTGELQETQYFGPGTRLLVL.

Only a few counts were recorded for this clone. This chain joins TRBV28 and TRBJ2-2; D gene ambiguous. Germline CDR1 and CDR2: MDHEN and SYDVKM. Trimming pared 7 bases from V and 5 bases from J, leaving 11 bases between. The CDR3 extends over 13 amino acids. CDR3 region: CASTVGSTGELFF. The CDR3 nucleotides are TGTGCCAGCACGGTGGGTTCGACCGGGGAGCTGTTTTTT.

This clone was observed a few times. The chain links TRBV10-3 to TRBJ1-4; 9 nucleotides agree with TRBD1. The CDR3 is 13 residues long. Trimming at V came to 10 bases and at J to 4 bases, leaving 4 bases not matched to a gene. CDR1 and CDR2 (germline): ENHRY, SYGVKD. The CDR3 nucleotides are TGTGCCACCGGGGACAGGGATAATGAAAAACTGTTTTTT. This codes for CATGDRDNEKLFF.

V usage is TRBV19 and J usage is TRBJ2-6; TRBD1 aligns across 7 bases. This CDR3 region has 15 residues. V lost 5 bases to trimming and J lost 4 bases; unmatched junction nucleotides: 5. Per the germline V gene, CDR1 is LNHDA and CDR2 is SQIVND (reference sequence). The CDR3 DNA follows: TGTGCCAGTAGTTCGACAGGGTACGGGGCCAACGTCCTGACTTTC. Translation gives CASSSTGYGANVLTF.

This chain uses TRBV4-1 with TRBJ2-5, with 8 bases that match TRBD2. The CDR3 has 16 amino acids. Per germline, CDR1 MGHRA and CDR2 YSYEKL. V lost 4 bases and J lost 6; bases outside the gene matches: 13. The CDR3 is CASSPENGGALKTQYF. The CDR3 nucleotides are TGCGCCAGCAGCCCGGAGAACGGGGGGGCTCTAAAGACCCAGTACTTC.

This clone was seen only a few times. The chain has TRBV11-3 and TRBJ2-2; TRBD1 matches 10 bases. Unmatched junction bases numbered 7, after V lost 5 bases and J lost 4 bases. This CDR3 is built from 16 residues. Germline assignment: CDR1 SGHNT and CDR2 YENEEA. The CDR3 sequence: CASSPGGQGPTGELFF. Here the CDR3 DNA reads TGTGCCAGCAGCCCCGGGGGACAGGGGCCCACCGGGGAGCTGTTTTTT.

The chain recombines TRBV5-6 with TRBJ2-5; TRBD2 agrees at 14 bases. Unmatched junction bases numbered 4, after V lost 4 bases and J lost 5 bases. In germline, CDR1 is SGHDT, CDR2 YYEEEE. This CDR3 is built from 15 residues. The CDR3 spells CASSQRLAGGETQYF. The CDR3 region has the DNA TGTGCCAGCAGCCAGCGACTAGCGGGGGGGGAGACCCAGTACTTC.

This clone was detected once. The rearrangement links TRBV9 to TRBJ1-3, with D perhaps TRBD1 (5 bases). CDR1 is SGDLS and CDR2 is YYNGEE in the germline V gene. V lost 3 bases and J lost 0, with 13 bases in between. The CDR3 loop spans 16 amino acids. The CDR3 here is CASSAGAHSSGNTIYF. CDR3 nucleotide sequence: TGTGCCAGCAGCGCCGGGGCTCATAGCTCTGGAAACACCATATATTTT.

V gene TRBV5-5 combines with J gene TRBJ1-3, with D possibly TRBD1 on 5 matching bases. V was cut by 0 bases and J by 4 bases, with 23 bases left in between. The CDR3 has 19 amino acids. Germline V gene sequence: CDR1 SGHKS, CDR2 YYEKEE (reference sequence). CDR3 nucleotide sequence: TGTGCCAGCAGCTTGGGGGGCGGCTGGAGGGTCCTCGCAGGAAACACCATATATTTT. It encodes CASSLGGGWRVLAGNTIYF. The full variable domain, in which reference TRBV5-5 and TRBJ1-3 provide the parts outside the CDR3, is DAGVTQSPTHLIKTRGQQVTLRCSPISGHKSVSWYQQVLGQGPQFIFQYYEKEERGRGNFPDRFSARQFPNYSSELNVNALLLGDSALYLCASSLGGGWRVLAGNTIYFGEGSWLTVV.

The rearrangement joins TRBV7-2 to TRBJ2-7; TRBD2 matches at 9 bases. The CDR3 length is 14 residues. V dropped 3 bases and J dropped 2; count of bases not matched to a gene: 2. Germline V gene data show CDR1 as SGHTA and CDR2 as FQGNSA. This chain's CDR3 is CASSFSGGPYEQYF. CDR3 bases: TGTGCCAGCAGCTTCAGCGGGGGGCCCTACGAGCAGTACTTC.

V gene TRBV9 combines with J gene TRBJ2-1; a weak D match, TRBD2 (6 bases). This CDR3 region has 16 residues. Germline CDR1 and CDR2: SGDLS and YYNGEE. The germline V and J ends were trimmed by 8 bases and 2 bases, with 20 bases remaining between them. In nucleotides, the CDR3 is TGTGCCAGGGTTTTGTGTCACGGGGGTACCTACAATGAGCAGTTCTTC. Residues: CARVLCHGGTYNEQFF.

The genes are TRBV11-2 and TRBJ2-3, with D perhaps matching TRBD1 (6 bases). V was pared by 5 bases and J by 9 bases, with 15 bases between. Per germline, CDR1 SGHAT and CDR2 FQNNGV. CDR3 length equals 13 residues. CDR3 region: CASSPAADRTQYF. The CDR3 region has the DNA TGTGCCAGCAGCCCCGCCGCCGACAGGACGCAGTATTTT.

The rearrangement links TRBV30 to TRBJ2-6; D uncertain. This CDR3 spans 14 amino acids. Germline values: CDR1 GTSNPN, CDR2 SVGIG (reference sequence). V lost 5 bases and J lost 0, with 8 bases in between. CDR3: CAWGPHSGANVLTF. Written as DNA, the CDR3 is TGTGCCTGGGGACCGCACTCTGGGGCCAACGTCCTGACTTTC.